This T cell receptor (beta chain) was sequenced in a study of T cell repertoires in cytomegalovirus infection. This clonotype was seen at least ten times. Germline CDR1 SGHVS, CDR2 FNYEAQ. The ends lost 5 bases at V and 7 bases at J; junction bases unmatched: 8. This CDR3 contains 14 residues. TCRdb fed the reads into MiXCR, producing one record per CDR3 protein. The data contain around 450,000 distinct CDR3 sequences, about 11% of them singletons. J is TRBJ1-5 and V is TRBV7-6, with 7 nucleotides matching TRBD1. The origin of this receptor is a human donor in good health (CMV status not recorded). Some clones in this sample may be carry-over from other donors' samples. Source material: PBMCs. CDR3 sequence (DNA): TGTGCCAGCAGCCCCCAGGGGGAAGGCCAGCCCCAGCATTTT. This translates into CASSPQGEGQPQHF.